Only a few counts were recorded for the clone carrying this T cell receptor (beta chain). Its antigen is unidentified. The data derive from a study of CD8+ T cells in alopecia areata. Documented treatment: oral pan-JAK inhibitor, 5-10 mg twice daily. The germline V and J ends were trimmed by 2 bases and 6 bases, with 21 bases remaining between them. This CDR3 contains 17 residues. Germline lookup yields CDR1 SEHNR and CDR2 FQNEAQ (reference sequence). Overall study results and limits: For lesional scalp, especially alopecia totalis/universalis, clonality was higher than in normal scalp.

As the sequencing template, cDNA was produced by extracting RNA and reverse transcribing it. Sequencing was performed with immunoSEQ multiplex PCR; in TCRdb, only in-frame clones are kept and a portion is missing. This sample carries 150,000 to 200,000 clones, 55% to 70% of them seen once, and the ten largest clones take roughly 3.3%. This TCR derives from a human donor with alopecia areata. This chain uses TRBV7-9 with TRBJ2-3; D is undetermined. Here the sequenced sample was CD4+ T cells sorted from blood, taken at week 4, from a patient treated with tofacitinib. The CDR3 coding sequence is TGTGCCAGCAGCTTATTCTCCCCCCCATATTCTGTGGATACGCAGTATTTT. The encoded protein is CASSLFSPPYSVDTQYF. Together with reference TRBV7-9 and TRBJ2-3, the CDR3 gives the full variable domain: DTGVSQNPRHKITKRGQNVTFRCDPISEHNRLYWYRQTLGQGPEFLTYFQNEAQLEKSRLLSDRFSAERPKGSFSTLEIQRTEQGDSAMYLCASSLFSPPYSVDTQYFGPGTRLTVL.